The rows below give T cell receptor beta chains drawn from one sample of a study of OX40 agonist ivuxolimab in advanced cancers. Assay: immunoSEQ multiplex PCR; the TCRdb copy retains only in-frame clones and omits some. The sample lists 50,000 to 60,000 clones, more than 75% seen once, with roughly 1.2% in the top ten. The source material was CD4+ or CD8+ T cells sorted from blood, sampled in a trial of the OX40 agonist ivuxolimab. The receptor source for this set is an adult with an advanced solid tumor such as melanoma, head and neck, liver or kidney cancer. Both conserved end residues are part of each CDR3. D genes are given only for firm matches. Clone size appears in some rows only: once, few, many, or a class for an expanded clone.

V gene: TRBV11-2
clone size: -
J gene: TRBJ2-7
D gene: TRBD1
CDR3 DNA: TGTGCCAGCAGCTTATCCGGGACAGCATCCCTCGAGCAGTACTTC
CDR3 protein: CASSLSGTASLEQYF

V gene: TRBV5-4
clone size: few
J gene: TRBJ1-2
D gene: -
CDR3 DNA: TGTGCCAGCAGCTTATGGGACGGGCGGACCCTTAACTATGGCTACACCTTC
CDR3 protein: CASSLWDGRTLNYGYTF

V gene: TRBV30
clone size: -
J gene: TRBJ2-7
D gene: TRBD2
CDR3 DNA: TGTGCCTGGAAAGCCGGGAGGGCCTATCCGCCCTACGAGCAGTACTTC
CDR3 protein: CAWKAGRAYPPYEQYF

V gene: TRBV5-5
clone size: -
J gene: TRBJ2-7
D gene: TRBD2
CDR3 DNA: TGTGCCAGCAGCTTGGTCCTAGCGGGACTCTACGAGCAGTACTTC
CDR3 protein: CASSLVLAGLYEQYF

V gene: TRBV5-6
clone size: few
J gene: TRBJ2-5
D gene: -
CDR3 DNA: TGTGCCAGCAGCTTTCCCAGGGACCAAGAGACCCAGTACTTC
CDR3 protein: CASSFPRDQETQYF

V gene: TRBV18
clone size: -
J gene: TRBJ2-7
D gene: -
CDR3 DNA: TGTGCCAGCTCACGGACCTCTACCTCAGAGCAGTACTTC
CDR3 protein: CASSRTSTSEQYF

V gene: TRBV6-1
clone size: few
J gene: TRBJ1-2
D gene: -
CDR3 DNA: TGTGCCAGCAGGCTCCCGGAGCCTGGCTACACCTTC
CDR3 protein: CASRLPEPGYTF

V gene: TRBV30
clone size: many
J gene: TRBJ1-2
D gene: -
CDR3 DNA: TGTGCCTGGAGTGCCGGACCCTCTAACTATGGCTACACCTTC
CDR3 protein: CAWSAGPSNYGYTF

V gene: TRBV18
clone size: -
J gene: TRBJ1-3
D gene: -
CDR3 DNA: TGTGCCAGCTCACCTCCTAACTCTGGAAACACCATATATTTT
CDR3 protein: CASSPPNSGNTIYF

V gene: TRBV5-4
clone size: -
J gene: TRBJ2-7
D gene: TRBD1
CDR3 DNA: TGTGCCAGCAGCCCTAGCGACAGGGGAGGCGAGCAGTACTTC
CDR3 protein: CASSPSDRGGEQYF

V gene: TRBV2
clone size: -
J gene: TRBJ2-7
D gene: -
CDR3 DNA: TGTGCCAGCACAGAGCGGCGGGATCTCTACGAGCAGTACTTC
CDR3 protein: CASTERRDLYEQYF

V gene: TRBV5-1
clone size: once
J gene: TRBJ1-3
D gene: -
CDR3 DNA: TGCGCCAGCAGCTTGGCCCTGGGATCTGGAAACACCATATATTTT
CDR3 protein: CASSLALGSGNTIYF

V gene: TRBV30
clone size: -
J gene: TRBJ1-1
D gene: -
CDR3 DNA: TGTGCCTGGTCCCTGGAGTCGAACACTGAAGCTTTCTTT
CDR3 protein: CAWSLESNTEAFF

V gene: TRBV7-8
clone size: few
J gene: TRBJ2-7
D gene: -
CDR3 DNA: TGTGCCAGCAGCTTAGCAACAGGGTTAGGGGGAGATACCTACGAGCAGTACTTC
CDR3 protein: CASSLATGLGGDTYEQYF

V gene: TRBV11-3
clone size: -
J gene: TRBJ2-1
D gene: -
CDR3 DNA: TGTGCCAGCAGCTTAAGCCAGGTCAATGAGCAGTTCTTC
CDR3 protein: CASSLSQVNEQFF

V gene: TRBV2
clone size: few
J gene: TRBJ1-2
D gene: TRBD1
CDR3 DNA: TGTGCCAGCAGTGAAGCGTTGGGACAGGGGGACGGCTACACCTTC
CDR3 protein: CASSEALGQGDGYTF

V gene: TRBV7-2
clone size: -
J gene: TRBJ1-3
D gene: -
CDR3 DNA: TGTGCCAGCAGCTTAGCTTCGACATCTGGAAACACCATATATTTT
CDR3 protein: CASSLASTSGNTIYF

V gene: TRBV15
clone size: -
J gene: TRBJ1-2
D gene: TRBD1
CDR3 DNA: TGTGCCACCAGCAGAGATGACAGGGGGGGCTACTATGGCTACACCTTC
CDR3 protein: CATSRDDRGGYYGYTF

V gene: TRBV15
clone size: -
J gene: TRBJ1-4
D gene: -
CDR3 DNA: TGTGCCACCAGCAGAGACAGAGCAACTAATGAAAAACTGTTTTTT
CDR3 protein: CATSRDRATNEKLFF

V gene: TRBV2
clone size: -
J gene: TRBJ2-5
D gene: TRBD2
CDR3 DNA: TGTGCCAGCAGTGGACTAGCGGGAGGTATTAAGTACTTC
CDR3 protein: CASSGLAGGIKYF

V gene: TRBV6-4
clone size: -
J gene: TRBJ1-2
D gene: -
CDR3 DNA: -
CDR3 protein: CASSTSVGGSYGYTF

V gene: TRBV7-2
clone size: once
J gene: TRBJ2-5
D gene: -
CDR3 DNA: TGTGCCAGCAGCACGGGACCGACGAGGGAGACCCAGTACTTC
CDR3 protein: CASSTGPTRETQYF

V gene: TRBV5-1
clone size: -
J gene: TRBJ1-4
D gene: TRBD1
CDR3 DNA: TGCGCCAGCAGCTTGACCGGGACAGGGAAAACTAATGAAAAACTGTTTTTT
CDR3 protein: CASSLTGTGKTNEKLFF

V gene: TRBV7-9
clone size: -
J gene: TRBJ2-3
D gene: TRBD2
CDR3 DNA: TGTGCCAGCAGCTTAGCTAGCGGGAAGGCAGATACGCAGTATTTT
CDR3 protein: CASSLASGKADTQYF

V gene: TRBV2
clone size: -
J gene: TRBJ1-5
D gene: -
CDR3 DNA: TGTGCCAGCAGTCCGACAGGCAATCAGCCCCAGCATTTT
CDR3 protein: CASSPTGNQPQHF

V gene: TRBV5-1
clone size: -
J gene: TRBJ1-1
D gene: TRBD1
CDR3 DNA: TGCGCCAGCAGCTTGGGACAGGGAGGCACTGAAGCTTTCTTT
CDR3 protein: CASSLGQGGTEAFF

V gene: TRBV5-1
clone size: -
J gene: TRBJ2-1
D gene: TRBD2
CDR3 DNA: TGCGCCAGCAGCAGGACTAGCGGGGGGGCATTTCTCTACAATGAGCAGTTCTTC
CDR3 protein: CASSRTSGGAFLYNEQFF

V gene: TRBV11-2
clone size: -
J gene: TRBJ1-4
D gene: -
CDR3 DNA: TGTGCCAGCAGCTTACGGGGGTACTCTAATGAAAAACTGTTTTTT
CDR3 protein: CASSLRGYSNEKLFF

V gene: TRBV19
clone size: -
J gene: TRBJ2-5
D gene: -
CDR3 DNA: TGTGCCAGTAGTTTCACAGGGACCCCAGAGACCCAGTACTTC
CDR3 protein: CASSFTGTPETQYF

V gene: TRBV6-1
clone size: -
J gene: TRBJ1-2
D gene: -
CDR3 DNA: TGTGCCAGCAGTCCGCAGGGAACCACCTATGGCTACACCTTC
CDR3 protein: CASSPQGTTYGYTF

V gene: TRBV7-9
clone size: -
J gene: TRBJ1-2
D gene: -
CDR3 DNA: TGTGCCAGCAGCAAGTTGGAATTTGGCTACACCTTC
CDR3 protein: CASSKLEFGYTF

V gene: TRBV18
clone size: -
J gene: TRBJ1-1
D gene: -
CDR3 DNA: TGTGCCAGCTCACCCAGCGACAGCCGTCCTGAAGCTTTCTTT
CDR3 protein: CASSPSDSRPEAFF

V gene: TRBV30
clone size: -
J gene: TRBJ2-1
D gene: -
CDR3 DNA: TGTGCCTGGTGCGAAGGACCCCACTTTGAGCAGTTCTTC
CDR3 protein: CAWCEGPHFEQFF

V gene: TRBV5-6
clone size: few
J gene: TRBJ2-1
D gene: -
CDR3 DNA: TGTGCCAGCAGCTTGGGCGACGGGTACAATGAGCAGTTCTTC
CDR3 protein: CASSLGDGYNEQFF

V gene: TRBV7-9
clone size: once
J gene: TRBJ2-1
D gene: -
CDR3 DNA: TGTGCCAGCAGCTTAGGGGGTGTTATCCTAGGGCAGTTCTTC
CDR3 protein: CASSLGGVILGQFF

V gene: TRBV19
clone size: -
J gene: TRBJ2-3
D gene: TRBD2
CDR3 DNA: TGTGCCACCAAGCGGGGGGGCCAAAGCACAGATACGCAGTATTTT
CDR3 protein: CATKRGGQSTDTQYF

V gene: TRBV6-6
clone size: -
J gene: TRBJ1-5
D gene: TRBD1
CDR3 DNA: TGTGCCAGCAGTTACTCGACAGGGCAGCCCCAGCATTTT
CDR3 protein: CASSYSTGQPQHF